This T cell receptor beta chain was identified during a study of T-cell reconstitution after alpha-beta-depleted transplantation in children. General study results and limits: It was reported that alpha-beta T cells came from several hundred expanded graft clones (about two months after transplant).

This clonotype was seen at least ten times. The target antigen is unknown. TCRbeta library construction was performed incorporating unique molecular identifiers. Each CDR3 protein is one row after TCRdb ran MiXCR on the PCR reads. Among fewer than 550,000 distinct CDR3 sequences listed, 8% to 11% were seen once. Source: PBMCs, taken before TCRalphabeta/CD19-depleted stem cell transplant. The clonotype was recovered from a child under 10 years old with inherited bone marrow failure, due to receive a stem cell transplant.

CDR3: CATSISGLDQETQYF. Here the CDR3 DNA reads TGTGCCACCAGCATTTCGGGGCTCGACCAAGAGACCCAGTACTTC. The J gene is TRBJ2-5, the V gene TRBV15; either TRBD1 or TRBD2 may supply D (5 bases each). The CDR3 loop spans 15 amino acids. The V gene lost 4 bases and the J gene lost 0 bases, with 12 bases spanning the gap. Per germline, CDR1 LNHNV and CDR2 YYDKDF (reference sequence).